The sequence of this T cell receptor (beta chain) was determined in a study of CD4 T cells in relation to SARS-CoV-2 and coronaviruses. Findings and limits, study-wide: Pre-pandemic and post-infection samples never came from the same donor. Crossreactivity was assessed only for spike protein, not other viral proteins.

The unexposed donors gave CD4+ T cells in 2011-2018, prior to COVID-19. After roughly ten days of culture, CD4+ T cells were isolated. Here immunoSEQ multiplex PCR was the method, and the copy in TCRdb shows in-frame clones only, minus some. This sample has approximately 20,000 clones, with 60% to 85% found just once. The germline gives CDR1 LNHDA, CDR2 SQIVND (reference sequence). Trimming removed 3 bases at V and 1 base at J, with 9 bases between. The CDR3 contains 14 residues. This clone is labeled medium-sized (0.01 to 0.1%). Its antigen is undetermined. The sequenced sample consisted of CD4+ T cells from PBMCs, cultured in vitro. The source is a human donor in good health. The V and J genes are TRBV19 and TRBJ1-1, with unresolved D. This CDR3 is CASSIFEGNTEAFF. CDR3 in DNA: TGTGCCAGTAGTATTTTTGAGGGGAACACTGAAGCTTTCTTT.